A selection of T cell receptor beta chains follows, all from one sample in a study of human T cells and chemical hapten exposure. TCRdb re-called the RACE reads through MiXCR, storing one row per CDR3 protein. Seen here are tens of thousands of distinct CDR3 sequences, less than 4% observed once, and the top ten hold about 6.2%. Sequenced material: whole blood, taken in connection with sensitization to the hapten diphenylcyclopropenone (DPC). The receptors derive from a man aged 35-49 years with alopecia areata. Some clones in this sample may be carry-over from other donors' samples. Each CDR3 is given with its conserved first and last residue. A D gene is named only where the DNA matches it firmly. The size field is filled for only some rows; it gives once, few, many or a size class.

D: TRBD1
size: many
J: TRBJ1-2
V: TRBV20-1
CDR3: CSLGQGGSGYTF
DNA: TGCAGTCTAGGACAGGGGGGATCTGGCTACACCTTC

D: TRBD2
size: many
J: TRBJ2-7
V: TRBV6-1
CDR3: CASITGGVYEQYF
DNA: TGTGCCAGCATAACGGGAGGCGTCTACGAGCAGTACTTC

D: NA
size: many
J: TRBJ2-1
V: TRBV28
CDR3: CASTPGVGNEQFF
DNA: TGTGCCAGCACTCCCGGGGTCGGGAATGAGCAGTTCTTC

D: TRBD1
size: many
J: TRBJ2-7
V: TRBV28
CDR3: CASRLTTGTYEQYF
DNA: TGTGCCAGCAGACTTACGACAGGGACCTACGAGCAGTACTTC

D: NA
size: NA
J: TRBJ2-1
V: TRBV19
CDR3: CASRSVRAWNEQFF
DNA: TGTGCCAGTAGGTCAGTGAGGGCCTGGAATGAGCAGTTCTTC

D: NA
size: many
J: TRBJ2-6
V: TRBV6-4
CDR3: CASSDSGANVLTF
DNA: TGTGCCAGCAGTGACTCTGGGGCCAACGTCCTGACTTTC

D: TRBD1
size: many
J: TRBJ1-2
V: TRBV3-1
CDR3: CASSRDRGQGGYTF
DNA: TGTGCCAGCAGCCGGGACAGGGGGCAGGGTGGCTACACCTTC

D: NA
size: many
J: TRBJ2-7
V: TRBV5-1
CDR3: CASSLGTVTYEQYF
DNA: TGCGCCAGCAGCTTGGGGACAGTCACCTACGAGCAGTACTTC

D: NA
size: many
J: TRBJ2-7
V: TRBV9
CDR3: CASSVGYSPSYEQYF
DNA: TGTGCCAGCAGCGTAGGTTACAGCCCATCCTACGAGCAGTACTTC

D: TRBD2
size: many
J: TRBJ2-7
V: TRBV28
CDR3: CASSLAGGPSYEQYF
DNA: TGTGCCAGCAGTCTAGCGGGAGGGCCTTCCTACGAGCAGTACTTC

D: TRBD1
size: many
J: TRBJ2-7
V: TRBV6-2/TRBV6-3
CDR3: CASWPPGQPYEQYF
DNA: TGTGCCAGCTGGCCACCGGGACAGCCCTACGAGCAGTACTTC

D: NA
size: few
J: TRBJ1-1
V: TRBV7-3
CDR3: CASSFGANTEAFF
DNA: TGTGCCAGCAGCTTTGGGGCTAACACTGAAGCTTTCTTT

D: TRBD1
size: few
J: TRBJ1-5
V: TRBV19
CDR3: CASLYGQGAGQPQHF
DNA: TGTGCCAGTCTATATGGACAGGGGGCCGGTCAGCCCCAGCATTTT

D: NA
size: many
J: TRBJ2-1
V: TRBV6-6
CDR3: CASSPDRRLSSYNEQFF
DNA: TGTGCCAGCAGCCCGGATAGGCGGCTGAGCTCCTACAATGAGCAGTTCTTC

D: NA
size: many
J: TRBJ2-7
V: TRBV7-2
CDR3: CASSLNPRGLYEQYF
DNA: TGTGCCAGCAGCTTAAACCCCAGGGGCCTTTACGAGCAGTACTTC

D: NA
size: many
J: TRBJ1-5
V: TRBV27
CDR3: CASRPGHSNQPQHF
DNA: TGTGCCAGCAGGCCGGGACATAGCAATCAGCCCCAGCATTTT

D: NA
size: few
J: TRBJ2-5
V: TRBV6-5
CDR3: CASTQSRTSRETQYF
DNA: TGTGCCAGCACCCAATCGAGAACCTCTAGGGAGACCCAGTACTTC

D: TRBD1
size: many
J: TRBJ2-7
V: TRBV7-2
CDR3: CASSPTGAEQYF
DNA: TGTGCCAGCAGCCCTACAGGGGCCGAGCAGTACTTC

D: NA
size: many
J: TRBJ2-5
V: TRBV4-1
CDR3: CASSQDSGGQETQYF
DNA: TGCGCCAGCAGCCAAGATAGTGGGGGGCAAGAGACCCAGTACTTC

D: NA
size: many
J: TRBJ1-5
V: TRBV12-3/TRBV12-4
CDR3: CASRQGHNSNQPQHF
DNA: TGTGCCAGCAGGCAAGGACACAATAGCAATCAGCCCCAGCATTTT

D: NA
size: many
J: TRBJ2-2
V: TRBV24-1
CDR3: CATSDYTGELFF
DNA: TGTGCCACCAGTGATTATACCGGGGAGCTGTTTTTT

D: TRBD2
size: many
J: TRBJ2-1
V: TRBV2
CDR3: CASRSAGDSYNEQFF
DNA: TGTGCCAGCAGATCAGCGGGGGACTCCTACAATGAGCAGTTCTTC

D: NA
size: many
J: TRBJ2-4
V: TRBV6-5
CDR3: CASSSRAGSMAKNIQYF
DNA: TGTGCCAGCAGTTCCAGGGCGGGGAGTATGGCCAAAAACATTCAGTACTTC

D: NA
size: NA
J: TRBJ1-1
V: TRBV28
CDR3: CASSSLANAGTEAFF
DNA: TGTGCCAGCAGTTCCCTAGCTAACGCGGGCACTGAAGCTTTCTTT

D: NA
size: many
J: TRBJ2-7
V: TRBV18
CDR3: CASSPPEQGGDEQYF
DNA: TGTGCCAGCTCACCACCGGAGCAGGGGGGGGACGAGCAGTACTTC

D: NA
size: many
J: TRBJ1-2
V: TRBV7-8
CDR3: CASSPISGGTNYGYTF
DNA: TGTGCCAGCAGTCCCATCAGCGGGGGAACTAACTATGGCTACACCTTC

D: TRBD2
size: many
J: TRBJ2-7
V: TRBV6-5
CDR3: CASRGGLAQSYEQYF
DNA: TGTGCCAGCAGGGGGGGACTAGCGCAGTCCTACGAGCAGTACTTC

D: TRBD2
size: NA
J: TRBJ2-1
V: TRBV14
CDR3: CASSRVSGGRASIEQFF
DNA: TGTGCCAGCAGCCGGGTTAGCGGCGGGAGGGCCAGTATTGAGCAGTTCTTC

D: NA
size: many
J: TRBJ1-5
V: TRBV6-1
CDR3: CASSEVFDQPQHF
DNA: TGTGCCAGCAGTGAGGTGTTCGATCAGCCCCAGCATTTT

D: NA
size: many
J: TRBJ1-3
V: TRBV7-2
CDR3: CASSRGNTIYF
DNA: TGTGCCAGCAGCCGGGGAAACACCATATATTTT

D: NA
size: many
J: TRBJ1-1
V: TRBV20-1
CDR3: CSASLPGLMNTEAFF
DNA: TGCAGTGCTAGTTTACCGGGCCTGATGAACACTGAAGCTTTCTTT

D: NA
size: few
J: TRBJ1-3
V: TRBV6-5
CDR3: CASSELQFHSGNTIYF
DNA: TGTGCCAGCAGTGAGCTGCAGTTTCACTCTGGAAACACCATATATTTT

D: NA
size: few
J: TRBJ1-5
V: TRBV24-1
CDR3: CATSDGAYGPNQPQHF
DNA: TGTGCCACCAGTGATGGGGCATACGGACCCAATCAGCCCCAGCATTTT

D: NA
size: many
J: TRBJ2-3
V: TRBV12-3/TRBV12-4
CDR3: CASSLFIATDTQYF
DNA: TGTGCCAGCAGTTTATTTATAGCGACAGATACGCAGTATTTT

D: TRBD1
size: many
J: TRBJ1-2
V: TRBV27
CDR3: CASRPGQGSYGYTF
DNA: TGTGCCAGCAGGCCGGGACAGGGGAGCTATGGCTACACCTTC

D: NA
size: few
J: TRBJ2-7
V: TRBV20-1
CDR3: CSASGGTGLSYEQYF
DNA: TGCAGTGCTAGCGGGGGGACAGGCCTCTCCTACGAGCAGTACTTC

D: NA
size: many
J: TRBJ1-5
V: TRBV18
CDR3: CASSPLSDNQPQHF
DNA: TGTGCCAGCTCACCACTTAGTGATAATCAGCCCCAGCATTTT

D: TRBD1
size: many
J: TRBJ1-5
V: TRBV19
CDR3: CASSILGTGAGNQPQHF
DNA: TGTGCCAGTAGTATTTTAGGGACAGGGGCGGGCAATCAGCCCCAGCATTTT

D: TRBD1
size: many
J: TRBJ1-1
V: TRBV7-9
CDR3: CASSWTGVLTEAFF
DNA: TGTGCCAGCAGCTGGACAGGCGTACTCACTGAAGCTTTCTTT

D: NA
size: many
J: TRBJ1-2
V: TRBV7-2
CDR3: CASSLERGWSYGYTF
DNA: TGTGCCAGCAGCTTAGAGCGGGGATGGAGCTATGGCTACACCTTC

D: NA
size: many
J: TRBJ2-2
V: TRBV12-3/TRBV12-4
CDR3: CASSLALGTGELFF
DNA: TGTGCCAGCAGTTTAGCGCTGGGGACCGGGGAGCTGTTTTTT

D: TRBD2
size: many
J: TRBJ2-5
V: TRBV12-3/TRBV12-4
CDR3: CATGDRTSGTQETQYF
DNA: TGTGCCACCGGAGATCGGACTAGCGGGACCCAAGAGACCCAGTACTTC

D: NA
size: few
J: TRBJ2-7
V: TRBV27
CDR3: CASSLSRASVYEQYF
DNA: TGTGCCAGCAGTTTATCACGGGCCTCCGTCTACGAGCAGTACTTC

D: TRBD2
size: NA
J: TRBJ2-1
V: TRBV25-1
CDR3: CASSDPRLAGGNEQFF
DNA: TGTGCCAGCAGTGACCCAAGGCTAGCGGGAGGGAATGAGCAGTTCTTC

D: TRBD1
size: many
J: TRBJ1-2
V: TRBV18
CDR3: CASSQSGTGPYGYTF
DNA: TGTGCCAGCTCGCAATCCGGGACAGGCCCTTATGGCTACACCTTC

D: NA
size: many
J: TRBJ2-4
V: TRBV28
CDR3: CASSLGQAGNIQYF
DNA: TGTGCCAGCAGTTTAGGGCAGGCCGGAAACATTCAGTACTTC

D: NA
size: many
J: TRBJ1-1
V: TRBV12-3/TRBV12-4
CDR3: CASSTPGVFEAFF
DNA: TGTGCCAGCAGTACCCCGGGGGTATTTGAAGCTTTCTTT

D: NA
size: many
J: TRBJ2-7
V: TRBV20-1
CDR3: CSAPSIQGNYEQYF
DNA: TGCAGTGCTCCCTCGATACAGGGTAACTACGAGCAGTACTTC

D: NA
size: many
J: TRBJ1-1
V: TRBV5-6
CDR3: CASSSLGGMGNTEAFF
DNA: TGTGCCAGCAGCTCACTGGGGGGCATGGGGAACACTGAAGCTTTCTTT

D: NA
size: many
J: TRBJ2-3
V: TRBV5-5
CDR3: CASSPDLGADTQYF
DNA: TGTGCCAGCAGCCCGGATCTGGGGGCAGATACGCAGTATTTT

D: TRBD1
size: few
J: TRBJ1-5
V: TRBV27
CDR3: CASSLAHSRDRGRRRNQPQHF
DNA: TGTGCCAGCAGTTTAGCCCACTCCCGGGACAGGGGGCGCCGGAGGAATCAGCCCCAGCATTTT

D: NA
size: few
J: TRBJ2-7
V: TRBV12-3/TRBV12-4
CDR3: CASSLDWGGEQYF
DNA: TGTGCCAGCAGTTTAGATTGGGGAGGCGAGCAGTACTTC

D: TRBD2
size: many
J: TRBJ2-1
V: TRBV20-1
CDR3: CSARDLAGGTYNEQFF
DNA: TGCAGTGCTAGAGATCTAGCGGGAGGTACCTACAATGAGCAGTTCTTC

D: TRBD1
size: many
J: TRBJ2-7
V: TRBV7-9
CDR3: CASRTDRGREYEQYF
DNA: TGTGCCAGCAGGACAGACAGGGGGCGAGAGTACGAGCAGTACTTC

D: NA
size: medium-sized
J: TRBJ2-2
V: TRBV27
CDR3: CASRGGTGELFF
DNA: TGTGCCAGCAGGGGGGGTACCGGGGAGCTGTTTTTT